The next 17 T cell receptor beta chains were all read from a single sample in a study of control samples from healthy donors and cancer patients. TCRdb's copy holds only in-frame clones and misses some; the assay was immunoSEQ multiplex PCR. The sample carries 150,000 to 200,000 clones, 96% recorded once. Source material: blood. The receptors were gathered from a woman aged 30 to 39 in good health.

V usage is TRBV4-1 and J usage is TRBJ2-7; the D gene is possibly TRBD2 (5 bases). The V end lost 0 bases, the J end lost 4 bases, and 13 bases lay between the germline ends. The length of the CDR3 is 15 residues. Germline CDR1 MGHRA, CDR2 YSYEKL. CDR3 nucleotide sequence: TGCGCCAGCAGCCAAGATCGGGGAGCTAGGTACGAGCAGTACTTC. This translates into CASSQDRGARYEQYF.

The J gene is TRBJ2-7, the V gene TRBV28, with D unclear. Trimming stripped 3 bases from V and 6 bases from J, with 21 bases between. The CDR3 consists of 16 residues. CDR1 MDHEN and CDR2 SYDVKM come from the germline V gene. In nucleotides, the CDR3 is TGTGCCAGCAGTTTGCAAACATCCTTTAGGAACCTCGAGCAGTACTTC. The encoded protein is CASSLQTSFRNLEQYF.

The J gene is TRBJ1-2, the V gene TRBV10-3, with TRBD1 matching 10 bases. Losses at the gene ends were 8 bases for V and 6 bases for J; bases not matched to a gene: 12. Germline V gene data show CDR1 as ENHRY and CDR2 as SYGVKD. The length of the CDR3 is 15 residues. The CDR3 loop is CAIAPGDRGYDGYTF. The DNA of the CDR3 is TGTGCCATCGCTCCTGGGGACAGGGGCTACGATGGCTACACCTTC.

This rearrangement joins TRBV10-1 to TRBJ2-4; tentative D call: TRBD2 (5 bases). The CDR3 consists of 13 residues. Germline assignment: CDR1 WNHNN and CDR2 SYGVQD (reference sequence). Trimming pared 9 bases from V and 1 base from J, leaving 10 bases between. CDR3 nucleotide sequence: TGCGCCAGAGAAACTAGTGCCAAAAACATTCAGTACTTC. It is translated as CARETSAKNIQYF.

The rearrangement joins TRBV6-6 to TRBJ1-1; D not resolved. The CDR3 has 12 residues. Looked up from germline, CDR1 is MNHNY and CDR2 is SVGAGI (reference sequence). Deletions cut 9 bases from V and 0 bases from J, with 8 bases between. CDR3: CASKSMNTEAFF. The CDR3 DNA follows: TGTGCCAGTAAAAGCATGAACACTGAAGCTTTCTTT.

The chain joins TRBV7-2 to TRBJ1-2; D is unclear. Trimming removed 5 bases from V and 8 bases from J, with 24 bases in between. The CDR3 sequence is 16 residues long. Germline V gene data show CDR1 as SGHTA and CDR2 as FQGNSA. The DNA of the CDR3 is TGTGCCAGCAGCCCGACGGCAAATAGCGGCCCCCTCGGCTACACCTTC. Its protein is CASSPTANSGPLGYTF.

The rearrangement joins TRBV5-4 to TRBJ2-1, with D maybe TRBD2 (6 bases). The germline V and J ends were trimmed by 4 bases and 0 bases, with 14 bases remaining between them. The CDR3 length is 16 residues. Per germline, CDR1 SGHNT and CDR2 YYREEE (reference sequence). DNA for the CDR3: TGTGCCAGCAGCGTCGATAGCGGTAGCTCCTACAATGAGCAGTTCTTC. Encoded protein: CASSVDSGSSYNEQFF.

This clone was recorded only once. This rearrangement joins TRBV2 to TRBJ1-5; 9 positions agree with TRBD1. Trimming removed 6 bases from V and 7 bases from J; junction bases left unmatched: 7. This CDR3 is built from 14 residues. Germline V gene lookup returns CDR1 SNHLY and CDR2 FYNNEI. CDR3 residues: CASSKQGAHQPQHF. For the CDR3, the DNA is TGTGCCAGCAGCAAACAGGGGGCCCACCAGCCCCAGCATTTT.

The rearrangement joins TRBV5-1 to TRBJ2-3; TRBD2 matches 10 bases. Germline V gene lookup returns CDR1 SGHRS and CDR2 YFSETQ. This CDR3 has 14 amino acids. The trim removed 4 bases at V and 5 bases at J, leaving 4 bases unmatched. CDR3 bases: TGCGCCAGCAGCAGCGGGGGGGCCGGAGATACGCAGTATTTT. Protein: CASSSGGAGDTQYF.

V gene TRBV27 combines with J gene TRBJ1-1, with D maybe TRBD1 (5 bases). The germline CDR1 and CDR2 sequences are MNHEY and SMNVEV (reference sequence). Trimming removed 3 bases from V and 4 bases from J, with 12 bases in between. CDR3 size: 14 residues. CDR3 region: CASSFSGGSTEAFF. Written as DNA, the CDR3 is TGTGCCAGCAGTTTCTCCGGGGGTTCCACTGAAGCTTTCTTT.

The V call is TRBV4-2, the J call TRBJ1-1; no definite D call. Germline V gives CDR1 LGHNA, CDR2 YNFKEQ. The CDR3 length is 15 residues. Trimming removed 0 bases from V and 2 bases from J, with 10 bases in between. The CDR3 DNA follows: TGTGCCAGCAGCCAAGATGGGGTCCCAAACACTGAAGCTTTCTTT. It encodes CASSQDGVPNTEAFF.

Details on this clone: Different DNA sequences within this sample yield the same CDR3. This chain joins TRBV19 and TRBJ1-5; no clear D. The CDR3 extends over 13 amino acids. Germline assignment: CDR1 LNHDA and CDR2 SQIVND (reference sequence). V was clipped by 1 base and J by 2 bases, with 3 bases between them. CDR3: CASSIGGNQPQHF. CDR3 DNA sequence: TGTGCCAGTAGTATAGGGGGCAATCAGCCCCAGCATTTT. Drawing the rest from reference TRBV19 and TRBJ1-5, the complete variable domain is DGGITQSPKYLFRKEGQNVTLSCEQNLNHDAMYWYRQDPGQGLRLIYYSQIVNDFQKGDIAEGYSVSREKKESFPLTVTSAQKNPTAFYLCASSIGGNQPQHFGDGTRLSIL.

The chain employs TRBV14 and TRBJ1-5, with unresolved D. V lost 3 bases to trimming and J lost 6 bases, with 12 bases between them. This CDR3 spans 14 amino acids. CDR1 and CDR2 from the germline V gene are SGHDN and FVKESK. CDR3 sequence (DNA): TGTGCCAGCAGCCACGTCCGGGGTACTCAGCCCCAGCATTTT. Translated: CASSHVRGTQPQHF.

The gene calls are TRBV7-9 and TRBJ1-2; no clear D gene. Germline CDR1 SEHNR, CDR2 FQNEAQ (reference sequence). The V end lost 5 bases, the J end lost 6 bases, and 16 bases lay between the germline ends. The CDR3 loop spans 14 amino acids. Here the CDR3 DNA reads TGTGCCAGCAGCCGCTCGACGGGATTCGATGGCTACACCTTC. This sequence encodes CASSRSTGFDGYTF.

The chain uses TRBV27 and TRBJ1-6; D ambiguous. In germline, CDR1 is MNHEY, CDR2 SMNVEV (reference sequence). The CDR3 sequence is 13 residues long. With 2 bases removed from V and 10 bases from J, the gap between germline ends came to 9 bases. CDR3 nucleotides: TGTGCCAGCAGTTTAGGGGTGGGGTCACCCCTCCACTTT. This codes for CASSLGVGSPLHF.

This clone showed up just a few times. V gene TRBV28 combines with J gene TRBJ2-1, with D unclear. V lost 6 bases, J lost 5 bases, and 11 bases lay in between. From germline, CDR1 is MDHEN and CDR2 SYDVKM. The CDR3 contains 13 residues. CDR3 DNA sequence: TGTGCCAGCAGGCTGGGATTTAACAATGAGCAGTTCTTC. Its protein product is CASRLGFNNEQFF.

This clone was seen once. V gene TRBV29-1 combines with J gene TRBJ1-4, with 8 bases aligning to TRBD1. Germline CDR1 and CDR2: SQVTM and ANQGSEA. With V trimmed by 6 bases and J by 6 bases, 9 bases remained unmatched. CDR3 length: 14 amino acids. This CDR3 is CSVGQGAVDEKLFF. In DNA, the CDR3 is TGCAGCGTGGGGCAGGGGGCGGTGGATGAAAAACTGTTTTTT.